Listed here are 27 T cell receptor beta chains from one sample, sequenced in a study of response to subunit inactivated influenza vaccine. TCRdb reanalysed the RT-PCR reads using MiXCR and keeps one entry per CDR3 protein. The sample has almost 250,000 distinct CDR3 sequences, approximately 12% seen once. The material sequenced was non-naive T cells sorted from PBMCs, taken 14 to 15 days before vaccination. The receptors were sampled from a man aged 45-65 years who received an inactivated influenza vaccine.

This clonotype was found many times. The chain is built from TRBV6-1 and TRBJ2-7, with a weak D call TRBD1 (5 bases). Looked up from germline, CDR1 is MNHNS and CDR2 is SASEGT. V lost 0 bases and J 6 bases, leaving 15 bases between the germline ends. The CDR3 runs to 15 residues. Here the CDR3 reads CASSEAVGRVAEQYF. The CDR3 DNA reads TGTGCCAGCAGTGAAGCGGTGGGCAGGGTAGCCGAGCAGTACTTC.

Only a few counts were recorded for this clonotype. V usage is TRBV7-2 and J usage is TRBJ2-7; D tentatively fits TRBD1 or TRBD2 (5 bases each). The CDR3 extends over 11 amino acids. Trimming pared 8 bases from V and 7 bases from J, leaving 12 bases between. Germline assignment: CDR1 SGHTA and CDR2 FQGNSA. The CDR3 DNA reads TGTGCCAGCGGGACCTTTTTGGAGCAGTACTTC. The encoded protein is CASGTFLEQYF.

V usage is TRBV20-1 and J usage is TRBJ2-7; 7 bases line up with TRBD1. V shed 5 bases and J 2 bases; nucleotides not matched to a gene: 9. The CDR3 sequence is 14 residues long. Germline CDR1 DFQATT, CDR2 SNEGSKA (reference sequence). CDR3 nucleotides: TGCAGTGCTCCCCTAACGGGACAGCCCTACGAGCAGTACTTC. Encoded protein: CSAPLTGQPYEQYF.

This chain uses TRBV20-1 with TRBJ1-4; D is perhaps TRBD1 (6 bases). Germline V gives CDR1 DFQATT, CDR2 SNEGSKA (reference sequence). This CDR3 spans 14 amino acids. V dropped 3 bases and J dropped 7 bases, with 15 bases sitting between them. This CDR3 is CSASPTNRVEKLFF. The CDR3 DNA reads TGCAGTGCTAGCCCGACAAACAGGGTTGAAAAACTGTTTTTT.

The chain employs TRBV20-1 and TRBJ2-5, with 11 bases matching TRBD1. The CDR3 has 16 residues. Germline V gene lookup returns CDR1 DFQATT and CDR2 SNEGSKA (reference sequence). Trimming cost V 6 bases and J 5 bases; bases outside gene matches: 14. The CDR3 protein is CSAEGRTGGAGETQYF. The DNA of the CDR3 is TGCAGTGCCGAGGGTCGGACAGGGGGCGCGGGGGAGACCCAGTACTTC.

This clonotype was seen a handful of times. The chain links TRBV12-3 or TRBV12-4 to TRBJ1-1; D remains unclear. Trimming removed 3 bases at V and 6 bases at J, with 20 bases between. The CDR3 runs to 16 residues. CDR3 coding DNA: TGTGCCAGCAGTTTTCGCGGGCAGGTAAACTCCGCTGAAGCTTTCTTT. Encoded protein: CASSFRGQVNSAEAFF.

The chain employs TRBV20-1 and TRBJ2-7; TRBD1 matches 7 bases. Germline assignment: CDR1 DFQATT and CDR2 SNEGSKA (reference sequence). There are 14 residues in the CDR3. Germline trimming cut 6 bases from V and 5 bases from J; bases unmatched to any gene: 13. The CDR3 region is CSAAIRTGPHEQYF. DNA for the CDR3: TGCAGTGCCGCAATACGGACAGGTCCACACGAGCAGTACTTC.

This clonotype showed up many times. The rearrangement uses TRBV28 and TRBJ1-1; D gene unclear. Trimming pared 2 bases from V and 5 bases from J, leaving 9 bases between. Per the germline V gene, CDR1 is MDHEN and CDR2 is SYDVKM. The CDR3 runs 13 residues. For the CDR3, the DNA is TGTGCCAGCAGTTTACCCGAAAAGACTGAAGCTTTCTTT. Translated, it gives CASSLPEKTEAFF.

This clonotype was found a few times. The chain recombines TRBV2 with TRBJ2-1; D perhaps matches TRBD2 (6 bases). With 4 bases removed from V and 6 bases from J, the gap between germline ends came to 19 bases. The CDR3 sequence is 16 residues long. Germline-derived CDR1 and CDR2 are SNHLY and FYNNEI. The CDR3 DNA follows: TGTGCCAGCAGTGGGAGTAGCGGATGGGACGGCAATGAGCAGTTCTTC. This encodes CASSGSSGWDGNEQFF.

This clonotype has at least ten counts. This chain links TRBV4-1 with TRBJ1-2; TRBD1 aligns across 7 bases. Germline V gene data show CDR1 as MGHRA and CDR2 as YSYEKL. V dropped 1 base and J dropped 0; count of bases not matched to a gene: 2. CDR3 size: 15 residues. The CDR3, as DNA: TGCGCCAGCAGCCAAGGGGACAGAACTAACTATGGCTACACCTTC. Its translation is CASSQGDRTNYGYTF.

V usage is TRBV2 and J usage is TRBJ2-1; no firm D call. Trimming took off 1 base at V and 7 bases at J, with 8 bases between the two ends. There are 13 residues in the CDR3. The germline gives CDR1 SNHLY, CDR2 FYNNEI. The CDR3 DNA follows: TGTGCCAGCAGTGAAGTAGGGCCTAATGAGCAGTTCTTC. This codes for CASSEVGPNEQFF. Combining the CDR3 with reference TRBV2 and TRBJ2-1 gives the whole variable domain EPEVTQTPSHQVTQMGQEVILRCVPISNHLYFYWYRQILGQKVEFLVSFYNNEISEKSEIFDDQFSVERPDGSNFTLKIRSTKLEDSAMYFCASSEVGPNEQFFGPGTRLTVL.

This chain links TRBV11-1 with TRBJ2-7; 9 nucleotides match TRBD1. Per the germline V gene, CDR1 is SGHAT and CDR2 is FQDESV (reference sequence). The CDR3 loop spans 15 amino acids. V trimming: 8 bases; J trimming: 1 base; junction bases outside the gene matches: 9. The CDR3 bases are TGTGCCAGCGGTCTCGGGGGACAGGGATCCTACGAGCAGTACTTC. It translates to CASGLGGQGSYEQYF.

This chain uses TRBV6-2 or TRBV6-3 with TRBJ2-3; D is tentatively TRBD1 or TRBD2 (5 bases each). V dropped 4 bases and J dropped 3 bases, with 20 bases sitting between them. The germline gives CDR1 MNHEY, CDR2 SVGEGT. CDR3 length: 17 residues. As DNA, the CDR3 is TGTGCCAGCAGTTCCGTGCGGGTTGGGGGTCGAACAGATACGCAGTATTTT. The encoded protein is CASSSVRVGGRTDTQYF.

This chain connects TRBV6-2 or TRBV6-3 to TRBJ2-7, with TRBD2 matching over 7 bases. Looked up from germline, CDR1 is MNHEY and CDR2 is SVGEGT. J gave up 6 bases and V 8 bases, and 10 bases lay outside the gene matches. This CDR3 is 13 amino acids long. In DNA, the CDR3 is TGTGCCAGCGCGGGACTAACTTCAGGCGAGCAGTACTTC. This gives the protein CASAGLTSGEQYF.

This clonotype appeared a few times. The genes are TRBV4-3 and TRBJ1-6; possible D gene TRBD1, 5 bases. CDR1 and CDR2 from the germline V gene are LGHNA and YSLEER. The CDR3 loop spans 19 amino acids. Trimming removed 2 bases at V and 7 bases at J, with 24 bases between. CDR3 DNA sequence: TGCGCCAGCAGCCAATCCTACGGGGCCCTTTTGTCCTCAAATTCACCCCTCCACTTT. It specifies CASSQSYGALLSSNSPLHF.

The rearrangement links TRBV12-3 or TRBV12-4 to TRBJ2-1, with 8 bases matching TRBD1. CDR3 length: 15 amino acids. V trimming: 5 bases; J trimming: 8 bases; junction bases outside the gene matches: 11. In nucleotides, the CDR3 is TGTGCCAGCAGTCCATTCCGACAGGGGTTCGATGAGCAGTTCTTC. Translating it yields CASSPFRQGFDEQFF.

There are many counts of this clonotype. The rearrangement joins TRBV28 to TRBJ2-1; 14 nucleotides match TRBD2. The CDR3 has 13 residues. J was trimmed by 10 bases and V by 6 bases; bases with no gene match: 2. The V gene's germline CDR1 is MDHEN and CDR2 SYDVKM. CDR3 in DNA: TGTGCCAGCAGAGGACTAGCGGGGGGAGAGCAGTTCTTC. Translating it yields CASRGLAGGEQFF.

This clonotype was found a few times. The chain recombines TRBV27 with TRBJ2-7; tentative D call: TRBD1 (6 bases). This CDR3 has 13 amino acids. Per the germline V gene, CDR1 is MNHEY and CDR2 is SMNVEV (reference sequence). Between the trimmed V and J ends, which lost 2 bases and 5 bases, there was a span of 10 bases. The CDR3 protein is CASSLGYRDEQYF. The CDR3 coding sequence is TGTGCCAGCAGTTTAGGCTACAGGGACGAGCAGTACTTC.

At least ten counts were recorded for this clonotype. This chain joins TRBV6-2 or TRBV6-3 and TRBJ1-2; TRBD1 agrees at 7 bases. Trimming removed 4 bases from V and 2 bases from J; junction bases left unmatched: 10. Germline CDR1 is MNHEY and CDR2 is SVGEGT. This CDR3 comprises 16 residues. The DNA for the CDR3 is TGTGCCAGCAGTTCTTTCAGGGGGGCCTACAACTATGGCTACACCTTC. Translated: CASSSFRGAYNYGYTF.

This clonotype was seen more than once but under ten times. In DNA, the CDR3 is TGTGCCACCAGTGACCCTGCTAGCGGGAGACCCTACGAGCAGTACTTC. Amino acids: CATSDPASGRPYEQYF. This rearrangement joins TRBV24-1 to TRBJ2-7; TRBD2 aligns across 10 bases. This CDR3 is built from 16 residues. In germline, CDR1 is KGHDR, CDR2 SFDVKD. V lost 4 bases, J lost 2 bases, and 7 bases stayed unmatched.

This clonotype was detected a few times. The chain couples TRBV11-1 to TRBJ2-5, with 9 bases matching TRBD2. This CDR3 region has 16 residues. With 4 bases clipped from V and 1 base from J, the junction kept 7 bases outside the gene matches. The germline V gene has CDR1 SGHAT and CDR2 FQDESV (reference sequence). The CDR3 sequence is CASSSPVAGVQETQYF. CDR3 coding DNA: TGTGCCAGCAGCTCACCTGTAGCGGGGGTCCAAGAGACCCAGTACTTC.

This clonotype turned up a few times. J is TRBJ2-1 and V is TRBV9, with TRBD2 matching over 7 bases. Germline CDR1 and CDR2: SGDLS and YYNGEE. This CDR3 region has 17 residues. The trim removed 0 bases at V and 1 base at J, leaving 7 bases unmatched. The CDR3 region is CASSVAGGSSSYNEQFF. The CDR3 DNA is TGTGCCAGCAGCGTAGCAGGCGGGAGTAGTTCCTACAATGAGCAGTTCTTC.

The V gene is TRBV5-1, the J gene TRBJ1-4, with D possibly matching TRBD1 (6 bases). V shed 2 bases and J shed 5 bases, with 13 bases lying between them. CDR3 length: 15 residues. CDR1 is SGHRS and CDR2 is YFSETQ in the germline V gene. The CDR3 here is CASSFQGQSNEKLFF. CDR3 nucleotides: TGCGCCAGCAGCTTTCAGGGACAATCAAATGAAAAACTGTTTTTT. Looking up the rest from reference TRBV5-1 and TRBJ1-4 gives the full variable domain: KAGVTQTPRYLIKTRGQQVTLSCSPISGHRSVSWYQQTPGQGLQFLFEYFSETQRNKGNFPGRFSGRQFSNSRSEMNVSTLELGDSALYLCASSFQGQSNEKLFFGSGTQLSVL.

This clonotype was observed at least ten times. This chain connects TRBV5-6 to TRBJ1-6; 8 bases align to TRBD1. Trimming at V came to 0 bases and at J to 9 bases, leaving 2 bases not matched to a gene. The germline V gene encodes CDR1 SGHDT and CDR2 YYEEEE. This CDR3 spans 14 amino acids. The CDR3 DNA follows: TGTGCCAGCAGCTTGGGGGACAGGAGTTCACCCCTCCACTTT. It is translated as CASSLGDRSSPLHF.

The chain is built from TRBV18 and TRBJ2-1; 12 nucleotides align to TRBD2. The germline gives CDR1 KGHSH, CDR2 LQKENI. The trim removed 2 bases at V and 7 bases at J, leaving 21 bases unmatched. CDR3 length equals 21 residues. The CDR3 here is CASSPSGGDRATSGSLNEQFF. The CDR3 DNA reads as TGTGCCAGCTCACCATCCGGAGGGGACAGGGCGACTAGCGGGAGTCTTAATGAGCAGTTCTTC.

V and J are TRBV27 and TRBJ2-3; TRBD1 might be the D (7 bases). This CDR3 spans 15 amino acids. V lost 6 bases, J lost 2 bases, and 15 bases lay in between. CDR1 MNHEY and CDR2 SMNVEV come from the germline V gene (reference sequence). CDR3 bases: TGTGCCAGCAGCGCGGGGACAGTACCCACAGATACGCAGTATTTT. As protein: CASSAGTVPTDTQYF.

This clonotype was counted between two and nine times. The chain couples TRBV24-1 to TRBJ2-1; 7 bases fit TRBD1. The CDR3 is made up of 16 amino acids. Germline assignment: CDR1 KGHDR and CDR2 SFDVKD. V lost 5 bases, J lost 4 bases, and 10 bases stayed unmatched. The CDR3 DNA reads TGTGCCACCAGTGGGGACAGTCGGAGAGAGTACAATGAGCAGTTCTTC. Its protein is CATSGDSRREYNEQFF.